These 5 T cell receptor beta chains originate from one sample sequenced in a study of blood T cells in healthy people across ages. PCR was performed a second time for roughly 7 to 12 cycles using a sample-barcoded 5' primer and a J-beta primer mix. TCRdb redid the calling of the 5' RACE reads with MiXCR, one entry per CDR3 protein. This repertoire shows around 1,900,000 distinct CDR3 sequences, around 42% found once; its top ten account for 23%. Sequenced sample: blood. Receptors were obtained from a human donor in good health.

This clonotype has more than one count but fewer than ten. The chain carries TRBV11-1 and TRBJ2-3, with D unclear. This CDR3 is built from 15 residues. V shed 5 bases and J shed 1 base, with 13 bases lying between them. Germline CDR1 and CDR2: SGHAT and FQDESV (reference sequence). CDR3 loop: CASSITESRTDTQYF. The CDR3 bases are TGTGCCAGCAGCATAACTGAATCACGCACAGATACGCAGTATTTT.

This clonotype was seen only once. The chain links TRBV20-1 to TRBJ1-6; 8 nucleotides align to TRBD1. The CDR3 sequence is 14 residues long. The germline gives CDR1 DFQATT, CDR2 SNEGSKA (reference sequence). With 6 bases clipped from V and 8 bases from J, the junction kept 9 bases outside the gene matches. The CDR3 spells CSAGTGTGHSPLHF. CDR3 sequence (DNA): TGCAGTGCAGGAACCGGGACAGGACATTCACCCCTCCACTTT.

The gene calls are TRBV28 and TRBJ1-1; TRBD1 matches at 8 bases. The CDR3 runs 15 residues. CDR1 is MDHEN, CDR2 SYDVKM, per germline. The junction had 9 bases not matched to a gene; V was cut back by 9 bases and J by 0 bases. The CDR3 coding sequence is TGTGCCAGTCCCCCCCGGACAGGGATGAACACTGAAGCTTTCTTT. Its translation: CASPPRTGMNTEAFF.

The chain carries TRBV4-2 and TRBJ1-2, with D hard to call. V was pared by 0 bases and J by 8 bases, with 19 bases between. The CDR3 covers 16 residues. Germline CDR1 reads LGHNA; CDR2 reads YNFKEQ. The CDR3 protein is CASSQEVYLEHNGYTF. The CDR3 region has the DNA TGTGCCAGCAGCCAAGAGGTCTATCTGGAGCATAACGGCTACACCTTC.

The gene calls are TRBV20-1 and TRBJ2-7; 12 nucleotides align to TRBD1. This CDR3 is built from 17 residues. From germline, CDR1 is DFQATT and CDR2 SNEGSKA (reference sequence). Trimming took 3 bases from V and 4 from J; bases not matched to a gene: 13. The CDR3 DNA sequence: TGCAGTGCTAGGACCGGGACAGGGGGCTTCCGGAGATACGAGCAGTACTTC. This sequence encodes CSARTGTGGFRRYEQYF.